The T cell receptor (beta chain) under discussion was sequenced for a study of tumor and adjacent non-tumor tissue in lung cancer. Broader study findings: Higher tumor TCR diversity was associated with shorter survival.

Three rounds of nested PCR, following a modified ARM-PCR protocol, produced the TCRbeta library. One entry per CDR3 protein results from TCRdb running MiXCR on the multiplex PCR reads. Among approximately 110,000 distinct CDR3 sequences, roughly 73% were seen once, and the ten largest hold about 39%. This clonotype has only a few counts. Its antigen is undetermined. A much more abundant neighbour one base away suggests this may be a read error. The template was RNA from unsorted bulk tissue. Newly diagnosed lung cancer patients had thoracic surgery in China, August–late 2014, without prior chemotherapy. Specimen: lung tumor tissue. This clonotype originated in an older woman with non-small cell lung cancer.

In DNA, the CDR3 is TGCGCCAGCAGCCAAGATACCCGGACACGGTCCGGGCGGGAGCAGTTCTTC. It specifies CASSQDTRTRSGREQFF. The chain employs TRBV4-3 and TRBJ2-1; weak D call: TRBD1 (5 bases). The CDR3 spans 17 residues. Per the germline V gene, CDR1 is LGHNA and CDR2 is YSLEER. V dropped 0 bases and J dropped 10 bases, with 22 bases sitting between them.